The text below deals with one TCR beta chain. As yet, its antigen is unknown. The germline V and J ends were trimmed by 3 bases and 1 base, with 9 bases remaining between them. The germline V gene has CDR1 KGHSH and CDR2 LQKENI. The CDR3 is made up of 15 amino acids. 13 Jbeta primers and 60 Vbeta primers were used for the PCR. As processed by the authors: In a later analysis, of tens of millions of unique beta chains, roughly 10 million appeared in at least two donors. Libraries were prepared by immunoSEQ multiplex PCR; TCRdb keeps only in-frame clonotypes and omits some of them. The DNA was the basis for D and trimming; V, J and clone size are from that table. Of 150,000 or so clones in the sample, around 81% were seen once. The record originates from a study of cytomegalovirus exposure and HLA in healthy donors. Study conclusions and caveats: Reported performance of the classifier showed diagnosis of cytomegalovirus status with high specificity and sensitivity.

The TCR sequence derives from a man in his fifties in good health and CMV-seronegative. The chain recombines TRBV18 with TRBJ2-2; D is perhaps TRBD1 (5 bases). The sample taken for sequencing was PBMCs. In nucleotides, the CDR3 is TGTGCCAGCTCACCTCAGGGTGGGAACACCGGGGAGCTGTTTTTT. It encodes CASSPQGGNTGELFF.